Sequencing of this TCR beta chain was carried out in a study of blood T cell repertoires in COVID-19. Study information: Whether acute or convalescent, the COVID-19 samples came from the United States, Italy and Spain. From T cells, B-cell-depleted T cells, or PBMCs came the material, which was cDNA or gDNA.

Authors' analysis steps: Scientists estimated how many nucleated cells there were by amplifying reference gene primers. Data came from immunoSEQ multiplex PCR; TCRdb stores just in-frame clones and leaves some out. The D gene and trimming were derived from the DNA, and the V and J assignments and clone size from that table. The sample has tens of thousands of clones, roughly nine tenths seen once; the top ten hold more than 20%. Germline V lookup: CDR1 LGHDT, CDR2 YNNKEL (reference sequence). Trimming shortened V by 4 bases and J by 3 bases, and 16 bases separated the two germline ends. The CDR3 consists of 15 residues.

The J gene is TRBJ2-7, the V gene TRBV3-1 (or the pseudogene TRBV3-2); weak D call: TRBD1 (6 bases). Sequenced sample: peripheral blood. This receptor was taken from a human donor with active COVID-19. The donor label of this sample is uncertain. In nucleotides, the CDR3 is TGTGCCAGCAGCCGTAGTGAAACAGGGAACTACGAGCAGTACTTC. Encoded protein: CASSRSETGNYEQYF.